The T cell receptor beta chain described here comes from a study of Ad26.COV2.S vaccination and SARS-CoV-2 variants. Overall study context: Within the COV1001 Ad26.COV2.S trial arm, the donor was enrolled. Once or twice, 56 days apart, Ad26.COV2.S was delivered intramuscularly.

Assay used: immunoSEQ multiplex PCR; TCRdb lists only in-frame clones, some missing. The table lists approximately 400,000 clones, 80% to 90% of them singletons. The CDR3 is 16 amino acids. V trimming: 1 base; J trimming: 6 bases; junction bases outside the gene matches: 7. The germline CDR1 and CDR2 sequences are SGHKS and YYEKEE (reference sequence). Sample treatment: about 20 received Ad26.COV2.S at low or high dose, single or two shots; about 5 received placebo; per-sample allocation not given. Repertoires come from day 63 after the first vaccine or placebo injection. On this clone: As yet, its antigen is unknown.

Study observations and caveats: Participants in the vaccine arm had higher spike-specific TCR breadth; placebo recipients had lower.

This sample comprised peripheral blood, obtained in a trial of Ad26.COV2.S vaccine versus placebo. This chain joins TRBV5-5 and TRBJ2-1, with 10 bases aligning to TRBD2. This clonotype was sampled from a person aged 18 to 59 who received the Ad26.COV2.S COVID-19 vaccine or a placebo. The CDR3 loop is CASSLRAAGGSNEQFF. The CDR3 DNA reads as TGTGCCAGCAGCTTGCGGGCAGCGGGAGGGAGCAATGAGCAGTTCTTC.